The 5 T cell receptor beta chains below all came from one sample that was sequenced in a study of blood T cell repertoires in COVID-19. Only in-frame clones appear in the TCRdb table, and some are missing; sequencing was by immunoSEQ multiplex PCR. The data show over 200,000 clones, more than 70% seen once. Sequencing was done on a sample of peripheral blood. These receptors originate from a woman in her 50s with acute or convalescent COVID-19.

The chain is built from TRBV5-1 and TRBJ1-2, with D perhaps matching TRBD1 (6 bases). Germline CDR1 is SGHRS and CDR2 is YFSETQ. V dropped 0 bases and J dropped 7 bases, with 10 bases sitting between them. This CDR3 comprises 13 residues. CDR3 sequence (DNA): TGCGCCAGCAGCTTGGAAGGGGGTGGTGGCTACACCTTC. Amino acid sequence: CASSLEGGGGYTF.

This sequence joins TRBV28 and TRBJ2-3; 8 nucleotides match TRBD2. Germline CDR1 is MDHEN and CDR2 is SYDVKM. Unmatched junction bases numbered 3, after V lost 7 bases and J lost 0 bases. This CDR3 is built from 14 residues. The CDR3 region is CASTSSGSTDTQYF. In nucleotides, the CDR3 is TGTGCCAGCACCTCTAGCGGGAGCACAGATACGCAGTATTTT.

The V and J genes are TRBV3-1 (or the pseudogene TRBV3-2) and TRBJ1-6; TRBD1 might be the D (5 bases). Looked up from germline, CDR1 is LGHDT and CDR2 is YNNKEL (reference sequence). The CDR3 covers 17 residues. V shed 4 bases and J shed 4 bases, with 17 bases lying between them. CDR3 in amino acids: CASSLRGARSYNSPLHF. In DNA form, the CDR3 reads TGTGCCAGCAGCCTAAGGGGCGCGAGATCGTATAATTCACCCCTCCACTTT.

The genes are TRBV15 and TRBJ2-2; 7 bases match TRBD1. CDR1 LNHNV and CDR2 YYDKDF come from the germline V gene (reference sequence). The V gene end was trimmed by 6 bases and the J gene end by 8 bases; junction bases not matched to a gene: 15. The CDR3 runs 16 residues. The CDR3 bases are TGTGCCACCAGGAAAGGACAGGTACTCGGCGGAGGGGAGCTGTTTTTT. Translated: CATRKGQVLGGGELFF.

The chain is built from TRBV24-1 and TRBJ2-1; 9 positions match TRBD1. The germline V gene encodes CDR1 KGHDR and CDR2 SFDVKD. The V segment lost 10 bases and the J segment 8 bases; nucleotides outside the gene matches: 14. This CDR3 has 15 amino acids. The CDR3, as DNA: TGTGCCACAGAGGGAGGGGGGACAGGGAGGGATGAGCAGTTCTTC. The encoded protein is CATEGGGTGRDEQFF.